Here is one TCR beta chain with its context. This receptor's antigen is unknown. No base-level quality is on record; no much larger clone is a single base apart. This sample was taken from a study of blood T cell repertoires in COVID-19 (TCRdb year 2020). In the study overall: The collaborator samples originated in the United States, Italy and Spain and spanned the acute and convalescent phases of COVID-19. The material from the prospective study consisted of cDNA or gDNA derived from T cells, B-cell-depleted T cells, or PBMCs. The dataset comprised deeply sampled blood TCRbeta repertoires from subjects exposed to, actively infected with, or recovered from COVID-19. The repertoires were released in a freely available public database meant as a resource for research on the immune response to SARS-CoV-2. The samples were drawn from two sources: the first 160 participants of the ongoing ImmuneRACE study, and 1,000 to 1,500 subjects contributed by 6 global collaborators. Sample metadata almost always included a de-identified subject ID, COVID-19 status, age in years and sex. Where HLA class I and class II types were available, the types were taken from metadata supplied by the sample provider, not from assay-based typing.

The CDR3 goes from the cysteine to the phenylalanine over 14 residues. The sequence is cut down to CDR3 DNA, 42 bases in frame from base 1. Unmatched junction bases come to 1, with V trimmed by 1 base and J by 0 bases. The germline V gene gives CDR1 as SGHDT and CDR2 as YYEEEE. TCRbeta CDR3 regions were amplified from genomic DNA using the immunoSEQ Assay, a bias-controlled multiplex PCR. As for how the authors treated the data: The number of nucleated cells in each sample was estimated from the amplification of reference gene primers within the assay. Sequence reads were collapsed and filtered to measure the absolute abundance of every unique TCRbeta CDR3 rearrangement. For each sample, productive Simpson clonality was calculated by taking the square root of Simpson's diversity index across productive rearrangements. The immuneACCESS repertoire file appears here via TCRdb, limited to in-frame rearrangements. These files lack a portion of the clones; in checked studies, under half of the deficit traces to unresolved V genes, and the cause of the others is not known. V and J calls and clone size are as listed in that table; D and trimming were resolved from the DNA. In all, the sample holds more than 200,000 clones, and roughly 91% of those were seen once. The top ten clones comprise 4% of the sample.

Overall study outcomes, separate from this receptor: Clinical and demographic metadata were provided uncurated, with the amount varying by source and participant.

Participants in the prospective study were enrolled through a virtual design, were aged roughly 18 to 100 years, and lived in roughly 24 United States geographic areas. In the prospective study, participants were assigned to cohorts based on the clinical history participants reported in a screening survey and a study questionnaire. In the prospective study, whole blood, serum and a nasopharyngeal or oropharyngeal swab were collected from each participant by mobile phlebotomists. Additional blood draws and questionnaires over an approximately two-month period could optionally be provided by prospective study participants. Prospective study blood samples were shipped either frozen or at room temperature before DNA extraction.

Material: PBMCs or T cells enriched from blood (not recorded which). The clonotype was recovered from a woman younger than 45 with acute COVID-19. The sequence joins TRBV5-6 to TRBJ2-7, and 7 junctional nucleotides match TRBD1. The nucleotides read TGTGCCAGCAGCTTGCCAGGGGGCTCCTACGAGCAGTACTTC. This sequence encodes CASSLPGGSYEQYF.